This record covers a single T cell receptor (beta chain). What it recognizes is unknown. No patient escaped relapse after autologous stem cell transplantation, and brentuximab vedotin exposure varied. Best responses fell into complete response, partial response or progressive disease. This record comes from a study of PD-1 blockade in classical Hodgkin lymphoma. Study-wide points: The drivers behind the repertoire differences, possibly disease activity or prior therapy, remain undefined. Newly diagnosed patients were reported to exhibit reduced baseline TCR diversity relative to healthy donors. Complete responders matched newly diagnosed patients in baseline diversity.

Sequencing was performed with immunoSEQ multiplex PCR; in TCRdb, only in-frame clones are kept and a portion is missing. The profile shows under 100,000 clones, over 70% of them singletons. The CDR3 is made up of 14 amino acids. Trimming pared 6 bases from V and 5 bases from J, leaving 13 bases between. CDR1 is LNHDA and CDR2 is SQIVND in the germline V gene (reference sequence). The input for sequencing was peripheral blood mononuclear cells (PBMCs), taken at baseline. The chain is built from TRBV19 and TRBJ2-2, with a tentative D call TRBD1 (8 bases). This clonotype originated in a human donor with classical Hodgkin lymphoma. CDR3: CASRNRGGTGELFF. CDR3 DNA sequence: TGTGCCAGTAGAAACAGGGGGGGGACCGGGGAGCTGTTTTTT.